A selection of T cell receptor beta chains follows, all from one sample in a study of molecular identifiers for immune sequencing clone quantification. One entry per CDR3 protein results from TCRdb running MiXCR on the PCR reads. The table records around 480,000 distinct CDR3 sequences, about a fifth of them present only once. The sample taken for sequencing was naive CD8+ T cells from blood, with Jurkat cell RNA spiked in. The receptors here all came from a human donor in good health. Some libraries in this study had Jurkat cell RNA spiked in. The CDR3 runs from the conserved cysteine through the conserved F or W. D genes are given only for firm matches. A row's size may be missing; if present it is once, few, many or a size class.

V	J	size	D	CDR3	DNA
TRBV28	TRBJ1-1	.	.	CASSFQRMNTEAFF	TGTGCCAGCAGTTTTCAGAGGATGAACACTGAAGCTTTCTTT
TRBV4-1	TRBJ2-7	few	TRBD1	CASSSTTGEYEQYF	TGCGCCAGCAGCTCGACGACAGGGGAATACGAGCAGTACTTC
TRBV5-1	TRBJ2-4	few	TRBD1	CASRPTGTGVEIQYF	TGCGCCAGCAGACCTACCGGGACAGGGGTTGAGATTCAGTACTTC
TRBV6-1	TRBJ1-2	many	.	CASSESEYVQVFGYTF	TGTGCCAGCAGTGAATCCGAATATGTACAGGTCTTCGGCTACACCTTC
TRBV7-2	TRBJ2-1	many	.	CASGVSTINEQFF	TGTGCCAGCGGAGTTTCGACGATCAATGAGCAGTTCTTC
TRBV5-3	TRBJ1-1	.	.	CASSFPRASNTEAFF	TGTGCCAGCAGCTTCCCGAGAGCCTCGAACACTGAAGCTTTCTTT
TRBV7-6	TRBJ2-3	many	.	CASSPLPWDHSTDTQYF	TGTGCCAGCAGCCCCCTTCCCTGGGATCATTCGACAGATACGCAGTATTTT
TRBV4-3	TRBJ1-2	.	.	CASSQGVGQVYGYTF	TGCGCCAGCAGCCAAGGGGTAGGACAAGTCTATGGCTACACCTTC
TRBV4-3	TRBJ2-2	.	.	CASSPGITIGNTGELFF	TGCGCCAGCAGCCCAGGGATCACGATAGGGAACACCGGGGAGCTGTTTTTT
TRBV20-1	TRBJ2-7	many	TRBD2	CSARWGMVAGLNEQYF	TGCAGTGCTAGATGGGGGATGGTAGCGGGACTTAACGAGCAGTACTTC
TRBV29-1	TRBJ2-4	many	.	CSVRGSSSGKNIQYF	TGCAGCGTTCGTGGGTCATCCTCTGGCAAAAACATTCAGTACTTC
TRBV2	TRBJ1-4	many	.	CASSPGQTGEKLFF	TGTGCCAGCAGTCCTGGACAGACGGGGGAAAAACTGTTTTTT